These 17 T cell receptor beta chains came from one sample sequenced in a study of memory CD4+ T cells and cytomegalovirus serostatus. The sort gate was single viable CD3+CD4+CD8-CD45RO+ cells for memory CD4+ T cells. The protocol was immunoSEQ multiplex PCR, while the TCRdb copy is restricted to in-frame clones and leaves out a portion. In the table there are about 56,000 clones, roughly 82% of which are singletons. Sequencing was performed on memory CD4+ T cells from blood. Every receptor here comes from an adult in good health and CMV-seronegative.

DNA for the CDR3: TGTGCCAGCAGCGTAGGGTTTACAGGGGGCGATGAAAAACTGTTTTTT. It is translated as CASSVGFTGGDEKLFF. The chain has TRBV9 and TRBJ1-4, with 9 bases aligning to TRBD1. CDR1 and CDR2 (germline): SGDLS, YYNGEE. This CDR3 contains 16 residues. The V and J ends lost 0 bases and 6 bases, in that order; junction bases with no gene match: 6.

The chain links TRBV10-1 to TRBJ2-1; 9 bases agree with TRBD2. The V gene's germline CDR1 is WNHNN and CDR2 SYGVQD (reference sequence). V was pared by 7 bases and J by 2 bases, with 9 bases of the junction left unmatched. This CDR3 contains 16 residues. In DNA, the CDR3 is TGCGCCAGCACTAAAGATAGCGGGGGACCCTACAATGAGCAGTTCTTC. This gives the protein CASTKDSGGPYNEQFF.

This chain connects TRBV5-1 to TRBJ2-3; maybe TRBD2 (7 bases). V was shortened by 4 bases and J by 4 bases, with 16 bases between the two germline ends. Germline CDR1 SGHRS, CDR2 YFSETQ. This CDR3 has 15 amino acids. Here the CDR3 DNA reads TGCGCCAGCAGCCCCTTAGGGGGGGCCGCAGATACGCAGTATTTT. As protein: CASSPLGGAADTQYF. Full variable domain (missing parts from reference TRBV5-1 and TRBJ2-3): KAGVTQTPRYLIKTRGQQVTLSCSPISGHRSVSWYQQTPGQGLQFLFEYFSETQRNKGNFPGRFSGRQFSNSRSEMNVSTLELGDSALYLCASSPLGGAADTQYFGPGTRLTVL.

The rearrangement uses TRBV5-1 and TRBJ2-1; D remains unclear. The germline V gene encodes CDR1 SGHRS and CDR2 YFSETQ. The CDR3 is made up of 14 amino acids. V lost 0 bases and J lost 5, with 9 bases in between. The CDR3 spells CASSLVAAHNEQFF. The CDR3 DNA reads as TGCGCCAGCAGCTTGGTGGCTGCCCACAATGAGCAGTTCTTC.

The chain carries TRBV28 and TRBJ1-5, with D uncertain. Germline V lookup: CDR1 MDHEN, CDR2 SYDVKM. Trimming took 4 bases from V and 4 from J, leaving 11 bases between them. There are 14 residues in the CDR3. The CDR3: CASSSPGLNQPQHF. CDR3 nucleotide sequence: TGTGCCAGCAGTTCCCCGGGCCTGAATCAGCCCCAGCATTTT.

CDR3 loop: CASSVDRADGYTF. The CDR3 DNA sequence: TGTGCCAGCAGCGTAGACAGGGCAGATGGCTACACCTTC. The chain combines TRBV9 with TRBJ1-2; weak D call: TRBD1 (6 bases). This CDR3 comprises 13 residues. Trimming pared 0 bases from V and 6 bases from J, leaving 9 bases between. The V gene's germline CDR1 is SGDLS and CDR2 YYNGEE.

The chain is built from TRBV5-1 and TRBJ2-1; TRBD2 agrees at 15 bases. This CDR3 contains 19 residues. With 4 bases clipped from V and 2 bases from J, the junction kept 10 bases outside the gene matches. Germline values: CDR1 SGHRS, CDR2 YFSETQ. This CDR3 is CASSPGGTSGGPAYNEQFF. DNA of the CDR3: TGCGCCAGCAGCCCAGGGGGGACTAGCGGGGGGCCTGCCTACAATGAGCAGTTCTTC.

The chain recombines TRBV7-9 with TRBJ2-6, with 9 bases fitting TRBD1. CDR1 is SEHNR and CDR2 is FQNEAQ in the germline V gene (reference sequence). Losses at the gene ends were 3 bases for V and 4 bases for J; bases not matched to a gene: 4. The CDR3 has 16 amino acids. CDR3 region: CASSFRQGEGANVLTF. CDR3 nucleotides: TGTGCCAGCAGCTTCAGACAGGGGGAAGGGGCCAACGTCCTGACTTTC.

The chain employs TRBV2 and TRBJ2-7; tentatively, D is TRBD1 (5 bases). Germline CDR1 reads SNHLY; CDR2 reads FYNNEI. CDR3 length: 12 amino acids. Trimming took 8 bases from V and 4 from J, leaving 12 bases between them. The CDR3 coding sequence is TGTGCCAGCTGTAGGCAGGGATACGAGCAGTACTTC. It yields the protein CASCRQGYEQYF.

V and J are TRBV7-9 and TRBJ1-1; D unclear. The germline V and J ends were trimmed by 5 bases and 3 bases, with 16 bases remaining between them. Germline values: CDR1 SEHNR, CDR2 FQNEAQ (reference sequence). CDR3 length: 15 residues. The CDR3 here is CASSPKRRVDTEAFF. The CDR3, as DNA: TGTGCCAGCAGCCCAAAAAGGAGGGTGGACACTGAAGCTTTCTTT.

The V call is TRBV11-2, the J call TRBJ2-7; tentatively, D is TRBD1 (6 bases). The germline gives CDR1 SGHAT, CDR2 FQNNGV. V was clipped by 2 bases and J by 2 bases, with 13 bases between them. This CDR3 comprises 15 residues. DNA of the CDR3: TGTGCCAGCAGCTTAAGCCGGACAGCGACCTACGAGCAGTACTTC. Encoded protein: CASSLSRTATYEQYF. Complete variable domain (other parts from reference TRBV11-2 and TRBJ2-7): EAGVAQSPRYKIIEKRQSVAFWCNPISGHATLYWYQQILGQGPKLLIQFQNNGVVDDSQLPKDRFSAERLKGVDSTLKIQPAKLEDSAVYLCASSLSRTATYEQYFGPGTRLTVT.

About this clone itself: Distinct nucleotide sequences in the sample also encode this CDR3. This chain uses TRBV18 with TRBJ2-5, with D possibly being TRBD1 (6 bases). Trimming removed 6 bases from V and 5 bases from J, with 10 bases in between. CDR1 and CDR2 (germline): KGHSH, LQKENI. This CDR3 region has 12 residues. The CDR3 nucleotides are TGTGCCAGCTCTCCAGGGGCCGAGACCCAGTACTTC. Its translation: CASSPGAETQYF.

The chain carries TRBV29-1 and TRBJ2-7, with D maybe TRBD1 (6 bases). This CDR3 is built from 12 residues. In germline, CDR1 is SQVTM, CDR2 ANQGSEA. The germline V and J ends were trimmed by 7 bases and 2 bases, with 12 bases remaining between them. CDR3 sequence (DNA): TGCAGCGGGGGACATCCCCCCTACGAGCAGTACTTC. Protein: CSGGHPPYEQYF.

J is TRBJ2-1 and V is TRBV12-5; TRBD1 matches at 9 bases. V lost 9 bases to trimming and J lost 3 bases; unmatched junction nucleotides: 6. Per germline, CDR1 LGHNT and CDR2 FRNRAP. The CDR3 extends over 14 amino acids. The CDR3 DNA is TGTGCTAGCCGCGGACAGGGGAGCTACAATGAGCAGTTCTTC. Translating it yields CASRGQGSYNEQFF.

This clone was detected only once. The chain is built from TRBV7-2 and TRBJ2-3; 15 nucleotides align to TRBD2. CDR1 and CDR2 from the germline V gene are SGHTA and FQGNSA. The trim removed 5 bases at V and 14 bases at J, leaving 14 bases unmatched. The CDR3 has 16 residues. The CDR3 DNA follows: TGTGCCAGCAGCGCAAACTCCGGGACTAGCGGGGGGAGCGCGTATTTT. This translates into CASSANSGTSGGSAYF.

The chain uses TRBV25-1 and TRBJ2-3; possibly TRBD2 for D (6 bases). This CDR3 has 14 residues. Germline V CDR1 and CDR2: MGHDK, SYGVNS. Trimming took off 6 bases at V and 4 bases at J, with 14 bases between the two ends. CDR3 nucleotide sequence: TGTGCCAGCAGGGGCGGGACCAAGGCAGATACGCAGTATTTT. Translated: CASRGGTKADTQYF.

This chain uses TRBV6-1 with TRBJ1-1; TRBD1 aligns across 12 bases. The V gene's germline CDR1 is MNHNS and CDR2 SASEGT. This CDR3 has 15 amino acids. V shed 7 bases and J 4 bases; nucleotides not matched to a gene: 7. DNA for the CDR3: TGTGCCAGCATCCAAGGGGGACAGGGGGCCACTGAAGCTTTCTTT. Amino acids: CASIQGGQGATEAFF.